The rows below give T cell receptor beta chains drawn from one sample of a study of cytomegalovirus exposure and HLA in healthy donors. Method: immunoSEQ multiplex PCR; TCRdb's copy keeps in-frame clones and lacks some. The table has 250,000 to 300,000 clones, 85% to 95% seen once. Sample: PBMCs. These receptors came from a girl aged 2-9 years in good health and CMV-seronegative. CDR3s include the opening cysteine and the closing phenylalanine or tryptophan. D genes are given only for firm matches. Clone sizes are given selectively: once, few, many, or a class where the clone is expanded.

v_call	d_call	clone_size	j_call	cdr3_nt	cdr3_aa
TRBV7-2	TRBD2	NA	TRBJ2-3	TGTGCCAGCAGCTTTTTGACTAGCGGGGGCCCAGATACGCAGTATTTT	CASSFLTSGGPDTQYF
TRBV2	TRBD2	NA	TRBJ2-2	TGTGCCAGCAGTGACCCGCGGGAGACTTCTTCCGGGGAGCTGTTTTTT	CASSDPRETSSGELFF
TRBV27	NA	once	TRBJ1-1	TGTGCCAGGAACCACCTTCCAGGGCACACTGAAGCTTTCTTT	CARNHLPGHTEAFF
TRBV2	TRBD1	once	TRBJ2-2	TGTGCCAGCAGTGATTCTTCCGGGACAGGGTGGTTCACCGGGGAGCTGTTTTTT	CASSDSSGTGWFTGELFF
TRBV18	NA	NA	TRBJ2-1	TGTGCCAGCTCACTAAGGGGCCTATACAATGAGCAGTTCTTC	CASSLRGLYNEQFF
TRBV18	NA	once	TRBJ1-5	TGTGCCAGCTCCGTCGCGGGGAATACGGGGCCCCAGCATTTT	CASSVAGNTGPQHF
TRBV9	TRBD2	NA	TRBJ2-1	TGTGCCAGCAGCGTCCAGGCGGGGGTAGTAGATGAGCAGTTCTTC	CASSVQAGVVDEQFF
TRBV4-2	TRBD2	NA	TRBJ2-1	TGTGCCAGCAGCCAAGAGGGGCAGCGGGAGGGCTGGCACAATGAGCAGTTCTTC	CASSQEGQREGWHNEQFF
TRBV28	TRBD2	NA	TRBJ2-1	TGTGCCAGCACCGCACCTAGCGGGGCCTACAATGAGCAGTTCTTC	CASTAPSGAYNEQFF
TRBV10-3	NA	NA	TRBJ1-2	TGTGCCATCAGTGAGTCGACTCAGGGCCCTCAGTATGGCTACACCTTC	CAISESTQGPQYGYTF
TRBV5-1	TRBD1	NA	TRBJ1-2	TGCGCCAGCAGCTTGGTTGGGCAGGGGGAGAATGGCTACACCTTC	CASSLVGQGENGYTF
TRBV4-1	TRBD1	NA	TRBJ1-4	TGCGCCAGCAGCCAAGTGCCGACAGGGCGGACTAATGAAAAACTGTTTTTT	CASSQVPTGRTNEKLFF
TRBV6-5	TRBD1	NA	TRBJ1-2	TGTGCCAGCAGGGGAACAGGGGACCGCTATGGCTACACCTTC	CASRGTGDRYGYTF
TRBV5-4	TRBD2	NA	TRBJ2-1	TGTGCCAGCAGCTTGGCCGTTGGCGGGAGCTCCTACAATGAGCAGTTCTTC	CASSLAVGGSSYNEQFF
TRBV19	TRBD1	NA	TRBJ1-5	TGTGCCAGTAGTATAGGGGACAGCCCCAATCAGCCCCAGCATTTT	CASSIGDSPNQPQHF
TRBV5-4	NA	NA	TRBJ2-7	TGTGCCAGCACCGAGGGGACTGCGGGCTCATACGAGCAGTACTTC	CASTEGTAGSYEQYF
TRBV10-3	NA	NA	TRBJ2-7	TGTGCCACCGCGAGGGGCGGGGCCGCGGGGTCCTACGAGCAGTACTTC	CATARGGAAGSYEQYF
TRBV4-1	TRBD2	NA	TRBJ2-1	TGCGCCAGCAGCCAAGGACTAGCGGGGGTGTACAATGAGCAGTTCTTC	CASSQGLAGVYNEQFF
TRBV27	NA	NA	TRBJ2-3	TGTGCCAGCAGCCCGACAGAAACTAGCACAGATACGCAGTATTTT	CASSPTETSTDTQYF
TRBV6-5	TRBD1	NA	TRBJ1-2	TGTGCCAGCGGGCGGACAGGGGGACACTATGGCTACACCTTC	CASGRTGGHYGYTF
TRBV19	TRBD1	NA	TRBJ2-7	TGTGCCAGTAGTTACACAGGGGCCGGCTACGAGCAGTACTTC	CASSYTGAGYEQYF
TRBV9	TRBD1	once	TRBJ2-2	TGTGCCAGCAGCGTAGAGGGGACAGCCCTCACCGGGGAGCTGTTTTTT	CASSVEGTALTGELFF
TRBV12-2	NA	NA	TRBJ2-7	TGTGCAAGTCGCCCCTCCGCGCGGGACAGGGGCTACGAGCAGTACTTC	CASRPSARDRGYEQYF